The present entry profiles one T cell receptor beta chain with its context. A quantity of about 0.5 to 1 ug RNA underwent reverse transcription using random hexamers. Multiplex PCR with immunoSEQ amplified the TCR beta CDR3 across 54 Vbeta and 13 Jbeta. TCRdb redid the calling of the immunoSEQ multiplex PCR reads with MiXCR, one entry per CDR3 protein. This table has some 130,000 distinct CDR3 sequences, under 95% appearing once. These data are taken from a study of CD8 T cells in Susac syndrome. Patients with stable or active relapsing-remitting disease, all of them treatment-naive, made up the multiple sclerosis controls. TEMRA cells were enriched by FACS, while CD8+ and CD4+ T cells were obtained through a negative isolation that was performed magnetically. Trimming shortened V by 3 bases and J by 2 bases, and 14 bases separated the two germline ends. The germline gives CDR1 DFQATT, CDR2 SNEGSKA (reference sequence). The CDR3 length is 15 residues.

This TCR came from a human donor with multiple sclerosis. The specimen was CD8+ T cells from PBMCs. The chain is built from TRBV20-1 and TRBJ2-1; D is perhaps TRBD2 (5 bases). The CDR3 DNA follows: TGCAGTGCTAGGGGAGAGTCACGTACCTACAATGAGCAGTTCTTC. Translated, it gives CSARGESRTYNEQFF.